These 2 T cell receptor beta chains share one sample of origin, sequenced in a study of human T cells and chemical hapten exposure. TCRdb processed the RACE reads anew with MiXCR; each CDR3 protein has one entry. The top ten hold under 2.5% of the sample, which has some 170,000 distinct CDR3 sequences, 28% seen once. The time point was: patch test 3, about 24 weeks after DPC sensitization. Stated treatment: therapeutic diphenylcyclopropenone sensitization with weekly scalp DPC. Sample: whole blood, taken in connection with sensitization to the hapten diphenylcyclopropenone (DPC). Receptor source: a woman younger than 35 with alopecia areata. Some clones in this sample may be carry-over from other donors' samples.

The chain links TRBV7-2 to TRBJ1-6; D perhaps matches TRBD1 (5 bases). CDR3 length equals 15 residues. V dropped 2 bases and J dropped 7 bases, with 12 bases sitting between them. Per germline, CDR1 SGHTA and CDR2 FQGNSA. The CDR3 DNA reads as TGTGCCAGCAGCTTACAGGGCTATGGAAATTCACCCCTCCACTTT. It codes for CASSLQGYGNSPLHF.

For the CDR3, the DNA is TGCAGCGTTCCAGAATTTTGGGGGACCCAGTACTTC. Translating it yields CSVPEFWGTQYF. The chain recombines TRBV29-1 with TRBJ2-5, with D unclear. Germline assignment: CDR1 SQVTM and CDR2 ANQGSEA. Deletions cut 5 bases from V and 7 bases from J, with 14 bases between. The CDR3 has 12 residues.